This record concerns one T cell receptor (beta chain) sequence. TCRdb reprocessed the 5' RACE reads with MiXCR, giving one entry per CDR3 protein. This sample yields approximately 490,000 distinct CDR3 sequences, of which approximately 20% are seen a single time; 0.48% belongs to the top ten. All donors were healthy, and all were Caucasian. The data were obtained in a study of identical twins. Trimming took 11 bases from V and 6 from J, leaving 11 bases between them. Germline V gene sequence: CDR1 MNHEY, CDR2 SVGEGT. This CDR3 is built from 11 residues. The data also belong to a second study, concerning yellow fever vaccine responses in identical twins. As that report states: After vaccination, twins' T cell response reportedly seemed partly convergent, partly personalized.

The J gene is TRBJ2-1, the V gene TRBV6-2 or TRBV6-3; no firm D call. The material sequenced was CD4+ T cells sorted from blood. The sequence was collected from a woman between 18 and 29 years old in good health. The CDR3 nucleotides are TGTGCCGTAAGGGATGTCAATGAGCAGTTCTTC. It is translated as CAVRDVNEQFF.